The T cell receptor (beta chain) under discussion was sequenced for a study of blood T cell repertoires in COVID-19. In the study overall: Acute and convalescent COVID-19 specimens originated in the United States, Italy and Spain. In each case, the material was cDNA or gDNA derived from T cells, B-cell-depleted T cells, or PBMCs.

This CDR3 region has 12 residues. The ends were cut back, 5 bases at V and 2 bases at J, with 7 bases in the middle. Germline V gene sequence: CDR1 LGHDT, CDR2 YNNKEL (reference sequence). As processed by the authors: How many nucleated cells were present was estimated from reference gene primer amplification. TCRdb's table, derived via immunoSEQ multiplex PCR, lists solely in-frame clones and lacks some. V and J calls and clone size are copied from that table; D and trimming were computed from the DNA. Of roughly 200,000 clones listed, roughly 90% are singletons. This chain connects TRBV3-1 (or the pseudogene TRBV3-2) to TRBJ2-7; a weak D match, TRBD1 (5 bases). This clonotype originated in a young man with active or convalescent COVID-19. Sequencing input: peripheral blood. The CDR3 sequence is CASSETAYEQYF. The DNA for the CDR3 is TGTGCCAGCAGCGAGACAGCCTACGAGCAGTACTTC.